This TCR beta chain was retrieved from a study of OX40 agonist ivuxolimab in advanced cancers. Turning to the study itself: Patients treated during dose escalation were battling hepatocellular carcinoma, melanoma, renal cell or head and neck cancer. Among those treated, three patients had partial responses, one with hepatocellular carcinoma and two with cutaneous melanoma. Notes on the study in general: Within 6 weeks, CD4+ and CD8+ blood T cells expanded clonally at 0.1 to 3.0 mg/kg.

Systemic immunosuppression or a history of autoimmune disease excluded patients. Generated by immunoSEQ multiplex PCR, the TCRdb table keeps only in-frame clones and is missing some. The table records about 20,000 clones, about 83% of them present only once. The CDR3 contains 14 residues. Germline assignment: CDR1 SEHNR and CDR2 FQNEAQ (reference sequence). V lost 5 bases and J 1 base, leaving 9 bases between the germline ends. Comment on this clone: Its antigen is still unknown.

The source of this sequence is an adult with an advanced solid tumor such as melanoma, head and neck, liver or kidney cancer. This sample comprised CD4+ or CD8+ T cells sorted from blood, obtained in a trial of the OX40 agonist ivuxolimab. V is TRBV7-9 and J is TRBJ1-3; D is uncertain. The CDR3 region is CASSREISGNTIYF. CDR3 nucleotides: TGTGCCAGCAGCCGAGAGATTTCTGGAAACACCATATATTTT.